The 3 T cell receptor beta chains listed next were all sequenced from one sample in a study of graft-versus-host responses after intestinal transplantation. Method: immunoSEQ multiplex PCR; TCRdb's copy keeps in-frame clones and lacks some. The repertoire holds approximately 81,000 clones, 80% to 90% seen once, with about 8% in the top ten. Antigens of these TCRs are unknown. The starting material was unstimulated CD8+ T cells sorted from spleen or lymph node cells, obtained before transplant. The receptor source for this set is a human donor who was the organ donor for an intestinal transplant.

V is TRBV5-1 and J is TRBJ2-1, with D maybe TRBD1 (5 bases). V was cut by 1 base and J by 3 bases, with 8 bases left in between. Germline V lookup: CDR1 SGHRS, CDR2 YFSETQ. CDR3 length equals 14 residues. The CDR3 here is CASSLLQVYNEQFF. CDR3 nucleotides: TGCGCCAGCAGCTTGTTACAGGTCTACAATGAGCAGTTCTTC.

The J gene is TRBJ2-5, the V gene TRBV2; D possibly matches TRBD1 or TRBD2 (5 bases each). Per the germline V gene, CDR1 is SNHLY and CDR2 is FYNNEI. Trimming left V 5 bases short and J 2 bases short, with 18 bases between. The CDR3 is made up of 16 amino acids. The CDR3 DNA sequence: TGTGCCAGCAGTTGGGACGGAGGAGGAAATCAAGAGACCCAGTACTTC. Protein: CASSWDGGGNQETQYF.

This chain connects TRBV6-4 to TRBJ2-1; perhaps TRBD2 as D (5 bases). V shed 0 bases and J shed 7 bases, with 13 bases lying between them. This CDR3 has 15 amino acids. Germline V gene sequence: CDR1 MRHNA, CDR2 SNTAGT. The DNA for the CDR3 is TGTGCCAGCAGTGACTCCAGACTACCCCTGAATGAGCAGTTCTTC. It specifies CASSDSRLPLNEQFF.